Following are 30 T cell receptor beta chains from one sample sequenced in a study of CD8 T cells in Susac syndrome. Random hexamers were used to reverse transcribe an amount of roughly 0.45 to 1 ug RNA. TCRdb ran MiXCR on the immunoSEQ multiplex PCR reads and lists one entry per CDR3 protein. The table records just over 150,000 distinct CDR3 sequences, 95% of them present only once. Sequenced: CD8+ T cells from PBMCs. Receptor source: a human donor with multiple sclerosis.

This chain links TRBV5-1 with TRBJ2-7, with a tentative D call TRBD2 (6 bases). The ends were cut back, 4 bases at V and 5 bases at J, with 10 bases in the middle. The CDR3 loop spans 12 amino acids. CDR1 and CDR2 from the germline V gene are SGHRS and YFSETQ. This chain's CDR3 is CASSRAGNEQYF. The CDR3 DNA sequence: TGCGCCAGCAGCCGCGCGGGGAACGAGCAGTACTTC.

DNA for the CDR3: TGTGCCAGCAGACCTGGACTACCCAATGAGCAGTTCTTC. Translation gives CASRPGLPNEQFF. V is TRBV6-2 or TRBV6-3 and J is TRBJ2-1, with a tentative D call TRBD2 (6 bases). The CDR3 runs 13 residues. Deletions cut 6 bases from V and 6 bases from J, with 12 bases between. Germline V CDR1 and CDR2: MNHEY, SVGEGT.

The V and J genes are TRBV18 and TRBJ2-7, with D perhaps matching TRBD1 (6 bases). The CDR3 covers 17 residues. Germline assignment: CDR1 KGHSH and CDR2 LQKENI. Trimming removed 3 bases at V and 2 bases at J, with 20 bases between. In DNA form, the CDR3 reads TGTGCCAGCTCACCGTATCGGGACACAGACACAACCTACGAGCAGTACTTC. Its translation is CASSPYRDTDTTYEQYF.

The chain has TRBV12-3 or TRBV12-4 and TRBJ2-7; TRBD2 is a possible D gene (6 bases). Trimming removed 5 bases at V and 6 bases at J, with 14 bases between. The CDR3 consists of 13 residues. The CDR3 sequence is CASSRGTPSEQYV. The CDR3 nucleotides read TGTGCCAGCAGTCGGGGGACCCCGTCCGAGCAGTACGTC.

The chain combines TRBV11-2 with TRBJ2-1, with a tentative D call TRBD2 (6 bases). V was pared by 5 bases and J by 7 bases, with 15 bases between. Germline V gene lookup returns CDR1 SGHAT and CDR2 FQNNGV. The CDR3 runs 14 residues. The CDR3 here is CASSGTPFWNEQFF. The CDR3 DNA sequence: TGTGCCAGCAGCGGGACTCCCTTTTGGAATGAGCAGTTCTTC.

This clonotype appeared once. V and J are TRBV20-1 and TRBJ2-1; the D gene is possibly TRBD1 (8 bases). V gave up 6 bases and J gave up 4 bases, with 16 bases separating them. CDR3 length equals 14 residues. In germline, CDR1 is DFQATT, CDR2 SNEGSKA (reference sequence). CDR3 nucleotides: TGCAGTGCCTTACAGGGGGGGACTTACAATGAGCAGTTCTTC. Translation: CSALQGGTYNEQFF.

The DNA of the CDR3 is TGCAGCGTTGAGGATCCAATTGGCAAAAACATTCAGTACTTC. Its translation: CSVEDPIGKNIQYF. The chain couples TRBV29-1 to TRBJ2-4; D gene unclear. Trimming took 3 bases from V and 3 from J, leaving 12 bases between them. The CDR3 contains 14 residues. Germline V lookup: CDR1 SQVTM, CDR2 ANQGSEA.

The J gene is TRBJ1-2, the V gene TRBV20-1, with D hard to call. The CDR3 runs to 12 residues. Germline CDR1 and CDR2: DFQATT and SNEGSKA (reference sequence). V dropped 6 bases and J dropped 0 bases, with 8 bases sitting between them. The CDR3 protein is CSAVAPNYGYTF. The CDR3 coding sequence is TGCAGTGCCGTCGCCCCTAACTATGGCTACACCTTC.

The rearrangement joins TRBV14 to TRBJ2-7; TRBD1 agrees at 7 bases. Germline assignment: CDR1 SGHDN and CDR2 FVKESK. J lost 4 bases, V lost 2 bases, and 2 bases had no gene match. This CDR3 has 13 amino acids. CDR3 DNA sequence: TGTGCCAGCAGCCAAACAGGGGATTACGAGCAGTACTTC. This codes for CASSQTGDYEQYF.

The chain is built from TRBV2 and TRBJ1-1; D possibly corresponds to TRBD1 (5 bases). The germline V and J ends were trimmed by 7 bases and 5 bases, with 14 bases remaining between them. The CDR3 sequence is 13 residues long. The germline CDR1 and CDR2 sequences are SNHLY and FYNNEI. CDR3 DNA: TGTGCCAGCATTGGGGGAACGGTTACTGAAGCTTTCTTT. Its translation: CASIGGTVTEAFF.

The chain uses TRBV2 and TRBJ2-4; TRBD1 matches 7 bases. The CDR3 extends over 17 amino acids. From germline, CDR1 is SNHLY and CDR2 FYNNEI. V dropped 6 bases and J dropped 0; count of bases not matched to a gene: 11. The CDR3 reads CASSDPEDRAAKNIQYF. The CDR3 coding sequence is TGTGCCAGCAGCGACCCCGAAGACAGGGCAGCCAAAAACATTCAGTACTTC.

The chain carries TRBV7-3 and TRBJ2-3, with a tentative D call TRBD1 (5 bases). The CDR3 has 15 amino acids. Trimming pared 3 bases from V and 4 bases from J, leaving 14 bases between. Germline CDR1 is SGHTA and CDR2 is FQGTGA. The CDR3 region is CASSLLGHSADTQYF. Here the CDR3 DNA reads TGTGCCAGCAGCTTGCTAGGACACTCGGCAGATACGCAGTATTTT.

This clonotype was picked up one time. The gene calls are TRBV4-1 and TRBJ2-3; D is unclear. The CDR3 extends over 12 amino acids. Germline V gene lookup returns CDR1 MGHRA and CDR2 YSYEKL. V lost 3 bases and J lost 3, with 4 bases in between. In nucleotides, the CDR3 is TGCGCCAGCAGCCAGAGTACAGATACGCAGTATTTT. This translates into CASSQSTDTQYF.

CDR3 region: CASSPNSQPQHF. The CDR3 region has the DNA TGTGCCAGCAGCCCCAACTCTCAGCCCCAGCATTTT. The chain recombines TRBV7-9 with TRBJ1-5; D is unresolved. V was clipped by 5 bases and J by 6 bases, with 8 bases between them. CDR3 size: 12 residues. Germline CDR1 reads SEHNR; CDR2 reads FQNEAQ (reference sequence).

The rearrangement links TRBV9 to TRBJ2-7; the D is unclear. Per the germline V gene, CDR1 is SGDLS and CDR2 is YYNGEE. This CDR3 region has 16 residues. V gave up 2 bases and J gave up 2 bases, with 17 bases separating them. In DNA form, the CDR3 reads TGTGCCAGCAGCGTTGTGGGCAACGAAGATACCTACGAGCAGTACTTC. This gives the protein CASSVVGNEDTYEQYF.

This clonotype turned up a few times. The V gene is TRBV6-5, the J gene TRBJ1-1; perhaps TRBD1 as D (5 bases). Germline V CDR1 and CDR2: MNHEY, SVGAGI. The CDR3 sequence is 13 residues long. The V and J ends lost 2 bases and 4 bases respectively, with 8 bases between them. CDR3 amino acids: CASSYGGSTEAFF. The CDR3 bases are TGTGCCAGCAGTTACGGGGGGAGCACTGAAGCTTTCTTT.

This chain uses TRBV7-9 with TRBJ2-2; 10 bases agree with TRBD1. The CDR3 is made up of 15 amino acids. V shed 5 bases and J 5 bases; nucleotides not matched to a gene: 5. The V gene's germline CDR1 is SEHNR and CDR2 FQNEAQ (reference sequence). The CDR3, as DNA: TGTGCCAGCAGCCCGACAGGGGGCGGGACCGGGGAGCTGTTTTTT. This translates into CASSPTGGGTGELFF.

The chain is built from TRBV30 and TRBJ2-3; 8 bases line up with TRBD1. This CDR3 is built from 16 residues. Germline V CDR1 and CDR2: GTSNPN, SVGIG (reference sequence). J was trimmed by 2 bases and V by 0 bases; bases with no gene match: 7. This CDR3 is CAWSVRQGAYTDTQYF. In DNA, the CDR3 is TGTGCCTGGAGTGTAAGGCAGGGGGCATACACAGATACGCAGTATTTT.

The V gene is TRBV4-1, the J gene TRBJ2-1; no definite D call. CDR3 size: 15 residues. V lost 0 bases and J 6 bases, leaving 12 bases between the germline ends. CDR1 and CDR2 from the germline V gene are MGHRA and YSYEKL. The CDR3 region is CASSQEGSLRNEQFF. CDR3 DNA sequence: TGCGCCAGCAGCCAAGAGGGGTCACTCCGCAATGAGCAGTTCTTC.

The chain links TRBV13 to TRBJ1-6; D may be TRBD1 (6 bases). CDR1 and CDR2 from the germline V gene are PRHDT and FYEKMQ (reference sequence). V was clipped by 7 bases and J by 9 bases, with 16 bases between them. The CDR3 has 14 residues. The CDR3 DNA follows: TGTGCCAGCATCAAATACCCCAGGGGTTCACCCCTCCACTTT. It codes for CASIKYPRGSPLHF.

V usage is TRBV13 and J usage is TRBJ2-1; a possible D gene is TRBD1 (5 bases). With 3 bases removed from V and 4 bases from J, the gap between germline ends came to 10 bases. CDR1 PRHDT and CDR2 FYEKMQ come from the germline V gene (reference sequence). This CDR3 has 14 residues. The CDR3, as DNA: TGTGCCAGCAGCTTCGTGACAGAGTACAATGAGCAGTTCTTC. Translating gives CASSFVTEYNEQFF.

The chain couples TRBV30 to TRBJ2-1; 8 bases fit TRBD2. This CDR3 contains 14 residues. With 5 bases clipped from V and 2 bases from J, the junction kept 5 bases outside the gene matches. Germline assignment: CDR1 GTSNPN and CDR2 SVGIG (reference sequence). This CDR3 is CAWCHSGAYNEQFF. The DNA of the CDR3 is TGTGCCTGGTGCCATAGCGGGGCCTACAATGAGCAGTTCTTC.

This rearrangement joins TRBV30 to TRBJ2-7; D is undetermined. Trimming took off 3 bases at V and 5 bases at J, with 17 bases between the two ends. The CDR3 totals 14 residues. Germline V gene sequence: CDR1 GTSNPN, CDR2 SVGIG (reference sequence). The CDR3 nucleotides are TGTGCCTGGAGGGGCAGGTATAGTATCGACGAGCAGTACTTC. Its protein is CAWRGRYSIDEQYF.

The V and J genes are TRBV30 and TRBJ1-2, with TRBD1 matching 8 bases. With V trimmed by 5 bases and J by 6 bases, 5 bases remained unmatched. The CDR3 has 12 residues. Germline V gene data show CDR1 as GTSNPN and CDR2 as SVGIG (reference sequence). CDR3 coding DNA: TGTGCCTGGGAACAGGGGGTGCATGGCTACACCTTC. The encoded protein is CAWEQGVHGYTF.

The J gene is TRBJ2-5, the V gene TRBV12-3 or TRBV12-4; D not resolved. The CDR3 spans 14 residues. The V gene lost 3 bases and the J gene lost 5 bases, with 13 bases spanning the gap. The CDR3 is CASSLASGLETQYF. The CDR3 coding sequence is TGTGCCAGCAGTTTGGCCTCGGGCTTGGAGACCCAGTACTTC.

This chain connects TRBV30 to TRBJ1-4; D might be TRBD1 (6 bases). The germline V gene encodes CDR1 GTSNPN and CDR2 SVGIG (reference sequence). V lost 1 base and J 8 bases, leaving 17 bases between the germline ends. This CDR3 is built from 15 residues. CDR3 region: CAWSAIEGVEEKLFF. CDR3 nucleotide sequence: TGTGCCTGGAGTGCCATAGAGGGGGTAGAGGAAAAACTGTTTTTT.

The count of this clonotype is one. The chain links TRBV30 to TRBJ2-1, with D possibly TRBD1 on 6 matching bases. Germline-derived CDR1 and CDR2 are GTSNPN and SVGIG (reference sequence). V shed 6 bases and J shed 7 bases, with 22 bases lying between them. There are 15 residues in the CDR3. CDR3 coding DNA: TGTGCCTGTAATAAGGGGGTGGCCGATTGGAATGAGCAGTTCTTC. It is translated as CACNKGVADWNEQFF.

The V gene is TRBV7-9, the J gene TRBJ1-5, with 10 bases identical to TRBD1. The CDR3 is made up of 16 amino acids. Germline V gives CDR1 SEHNR, CDR2 FQNEAQ (reference sequence). V trimming: 1 base; J trimming: 2 bases; junction bases outside the gene matches: 2. CDR3 loop: CASSLDGTGGNQPQHF. In nucleotides, the CDR3 is TGTGCCAGCAGCTTAGATGGGACAGGGGGCAATCAGCCCCAGCATTTT.

This clonotype was seen a single time. This sequence joins TRBV6-2 or TRBV6-3 and TRBJ2-2, with D maybe TRBD2 (5 bases). V was shortened by 8 bases and J by 5 bases, with 12 bases between the two germline ends. Germline values: CDR1 MNHEY, CDR2 SVGEGT. CDR3 size: 13 residues. DNA for the CDR3: TGTGCCAGCGTTTCTCGCGGGACCGGGGAGCTGTTTTTT. Protein sequence: CASVSRGTGELFF.

The rearrangement links TRBV6-4 to TRBJ1-2; 7 positions match TRBD1. The CDR3 length is 15 residues. V lost 8 bases and J lost 3; bases outside the gene matches: 12. From germline, CDR1 is MRHNA and CDR2 SNTAGT. CDR3 region: CASPNPDRTYYGYTF. In DNA, the CDR3 is TGTGCCAGCCCAAATCCGGACAGGACGTACTATGGCTACACCTTC.